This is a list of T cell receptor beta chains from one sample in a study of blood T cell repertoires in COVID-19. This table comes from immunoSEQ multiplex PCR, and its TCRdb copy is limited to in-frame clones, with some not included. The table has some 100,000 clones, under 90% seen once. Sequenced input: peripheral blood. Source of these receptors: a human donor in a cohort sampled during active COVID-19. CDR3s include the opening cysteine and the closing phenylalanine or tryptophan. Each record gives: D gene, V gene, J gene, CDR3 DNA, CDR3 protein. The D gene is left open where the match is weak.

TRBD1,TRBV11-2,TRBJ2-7,TGTGCCAGCGGTCCTCGACAGGGGTACGAGCAGTACTTC,CASGPRQGYEQYF
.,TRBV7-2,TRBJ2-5,TGTGCCAGCAGCCAGACGAGGGCTAGCGACCGGGAGACCCAGTACTTC,CASSQTRASDRETQYF
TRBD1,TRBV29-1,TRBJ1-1,TGCAGCGTTGAAAGCCTGACAGGGGGCGTGTCGGCTTTCTTT,CSVESLTGGVSAFF
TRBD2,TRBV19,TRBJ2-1,TGTGCCAGTGGTCCGACTAGCGCGAGTTTATACAATGAGCAGTTCTTC,CASGPTSASLYNEQFF
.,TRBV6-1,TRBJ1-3,TGTGCCAGCAGTGATCCGAGCTCTGGAAACACCATATATTTT,CASSDPSSGNTIYF
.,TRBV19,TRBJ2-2,TGTGCCAGTAGTACTTTTTCCGGGACACTTAACACCGGGGAGCTGTTTTTT,CASSTFSGTLNTGELFF
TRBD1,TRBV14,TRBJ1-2,TGTGCCAGCAGCCAAGACAGGGGGCCTTATGGCTACACCTTC,CASSQDRGPYGYTF
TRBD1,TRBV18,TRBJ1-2,TGTGCCAGCTCACCAGTCGCGGGACAGGGGGGAGGCTACACCTTC,CASSPVAGQGGGYTF
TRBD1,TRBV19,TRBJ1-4,TGTGCCAGTAGTATAGCCGGGACAGGGAAGGAAAAACTGTTTTTT,CASSIAGTGKEKLFF
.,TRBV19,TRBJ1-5,TGTGCCAGTAGTATATCTACAGGGTTGAGCAATCAGCCCCAGCATTTT,CASSISTGLSNQPQHF
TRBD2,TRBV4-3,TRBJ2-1,TGCGCCAGCAGCCAAGATCCGGCTAGCGGCTACAATGAGCAGTTCTTC,CASSQDPASGYNEQFF
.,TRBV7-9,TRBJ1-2,TGTGCCAGCAGCCAAATCAACAGGGCCTGTAACTTC,CASSQINRACNF
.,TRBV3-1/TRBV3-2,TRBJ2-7,TGTGCCAGCAGCCGCCGGACAGCGGGGCAGCAGTACTTC,CASSRRTAGQQYF
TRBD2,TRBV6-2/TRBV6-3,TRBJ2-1,TGTGCCAGCAGTAAAGGACTAGCGGGGGCCCATAATGAGCAGTTCTTC,CASSKGLAGAHNEQFF
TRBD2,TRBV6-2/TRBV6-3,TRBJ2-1,TGTGCCAGCAGTTACGTGGGACTAGCGGGATTTTTCGACAATGAGCAGTTCTTC,CASSYVGLAGFFDNEQFF